These 32 T cell receptor beta chains share one sample of origin, sequenced in a study of T cell repertoires in cytomegalovirus infection. TCRdb re-derived calls from the reads in MiXCR, one entry per CDR3 protein. The table has roughly 990,000 distinct CDR3 sequences, approximately 31% seen once. The antigens these receptors bind are not known. The sample consisted of cultured CD8+ T cells from PBMCs, taken from culture after CMV antigen stimulation. Receptor source: a human donor in good health (CMV status not recorded). Some clones in this sample may be carry-over from other donors' samples.

This clonotype was detected only a few times. This chain links TRBV6-6 with TRBJ2-5; unclear D gene. The CDR3 consists of 15 residues. Germline-derived CDR1 and CDR2 are MNHNY and SVGAGI (reference sequence). V lost 0 bases and J lost 1, with 9 bases in between. This CDR3 reads CASSYSGYPQETQYF. The CDR3 nucleotides read TGTGCCAGCAGTTACTCAGGGTACCCCCAAGAGACCCAGTACTTC.

In its sample, this clonotype was seen many times. A read error may produce the germline difference seen at one junction end. V gene TRBV7-8 combines with J gene TRBJ2-5; no definite D call. The germline CDR1 and CDR2 sequences are SGHVS and FQNEAQ. The CDR3 is made up of 11 amino acids. CDR3 DNA sequence: TGTGCCAGCAGCCCCCCAGAGGCCCAGTACTTC. It translates to CASSPPEAQYF. The full variable domain, completed using reference TRBV7-8 and TRBJ2-5, is GAGVSQSPRYKVAKRGQDVALRCDPISGHVSLFWYQQALGQGPEFLTYFQNEAQLDKSGLPSDRFFAERPEGSVSTLKIQRTQQEDSAVYLCASSPPEAQYFGPGTRLLVL.

This sequence joins TRBV27 and TRBJ2-5; 10 nucleotides match TRBD2. Germline CDR1 and CDR2: MNHEY and SMNVEV (reference sequence). This CDR3 spans 16 amino acids. The V and J ends lost 4 bases and 5 bases, in that order; junction bases with no gene match: 10. CDR3 protein: CASSSSPGLARETQYF. CDR3 sequence (DNA): TGTGCCAGCAGTTCCTCCCCGGGACTAGCGAGGGAGACCCAGTACTTC.

This clonotype was detected a few times. The chain combines TRBV4-2 with TRBJ2-1, with TRBD2 identical over 7 bases. After removal of 0 bases from V and 2 bases from J, the junction contained 1 base not matched to a gene. Per the germline V gene, CDR1 is LGHNA and CDR2 is YNFKEQ. This CDR3 has 15 amino acids. The CDR3 sequence: CASSQDGLAYNEQFF. The CDR3 nucleotides are TGTGCCAGCAGCCAAGACGGACTAGCCTACAATGAGCAGTTCTTC.

Of note for this clonotype: One end of the junction does not line up with germline, which may come from a read error. The V call is TRBV6-6, the J call TRBJ1-1; D uncertain. The CDR3 extends over 10 amino acids. Per germline, CDR1 MNHNY and CDR2 SVGAGI (reference sequence). The CDR3 loop is CVSKRTEAFF. CDR3 nucleotides: TGTGTCAGCAAAAGGACTGAAGCTTTCTTT.

This clonotype was picked up a small number of times. The chain has TRBV5-5 and TRBJ2-2; D may be TRBD1 (6 bases). CDR3 size: 14 residues. Germline V lookup: CDR1 SGHKS, CDR2 YYEKEE (reference sequence). Trimming took off 4 bases at V and 5 bases at J, with 12 bases between the two ends. The CDR3 region is CASSPGAATGELFF. For the CDR3, the DNA is TGTGCCAGCAGCCCAGGGGCCGCTACCGGGGAGCTGTTTTTT.

This chain connects TRBV7-9 to TRBJ2-3; D tentatively reads TRBD1 or TRBD2 (5 bases each). This CDR3 has 17 residues. From germline, CDR1 is SEHNR and CDR2 FQNEAQ (reference sequence). V lost 5 bases and J lost 0, with 18 bases in between. The CDR3 coding sequence is TGTGCCAGCAGCGATGCCCGGGGCCTGGATAGCACAGATACGCAGTATTTT. It specifies CASSDARGLDSTDTQYF.

This clonotype was observed a handful of times. The chain combines TRBV27 with TRBJ2-3; no reliable D call. Germline V gene data show CDR1 as MNHEY and CDR2 as SMNVEV (reference sequence). The V end lost 3 bases, the J end lost 1 base, and 14 bases lay between the germline ends. The CDR3 has 16 amino acids. CDR3 bases: TGTGCCAGCAGTTTGTATCGCTACCGGGGCACAGATACGCAGTATTTT. This encodes CASSLYRYRGTDTQYF.

This clonotype was detected only a few times. The genes are TRBV9 and TRBJ2-3; D ambiguous. V was clipped by 5 bases and J by 0 bases, with 19 bases between them. Germline CDR1 is SGDLS and CDR2 is YYNGEE. The CDR3 extends over 17 amino acids. The CDR3 DNA reads as TGTGCCAGCAGTATACCGGACGGCGGTCCTAGCACAGATACGCAGTATTTT. Translated, it gives CASSIPDGGPSTDTQYF.

The chain joins TRBV6-5 to TRBJ1-2; possible D gene TRBD1, 5 bases. The CDR3 contains 14 residues. Between the trimmed V and J ends, which lost 6 bases and 3 bases, there was a span of 14 bases. The germline V gene encodes CDR1 MNHEY and CDR2 SVGAGI. CDR3 DNA sequence: TGTGCCAGCAGAACGGCCCCGGGGGACTATGGCTACACCTTC. Encoded protein: CASRTAPGDYGYTF.

A single count supports this clonotype. The chain has TRBV6-2 or TRBV6-3 and TRBJ2-7, with 11 bases aligning to TRBD1. In germline, CDR1 is MNHEY, CDR2 SVGEGT. The CDR3 covers 16 residues. Trimming at V came to 6 bases and at J to 2 bases, leaving 9 bases not matched to a gene. The CDR3 protein is CASSQQGTGGTYEQYF. In nucleotides, the CDR3 is TGTGCCAGCAGCCAGCAAGGGACAGGGGGAACCTACGAGCAGTACTTC.

V and J are TRBV28 and TRBJ2-2; D may be TRBD1 (5 bases). The V gene's germline CDR1 is MDHEN and CDR2 SYDVKM. CDR3 length: 17 amino acids. V lost 1 base and J 0 bases, leaving 12 bases between the germline ends. CDR3 bases: TGTGCCAGCAGTTTATCCCCGGACAAACCGAACACCGGGGAGCTGTTTTTT. It codes for CASSLSPDKPNTGELFF.

This clonotype was detected a few times. The gene calls are TRBV4-1 and TRBJ1-1; maybe TRBD1 (5 bases). Looked up from germline, CDR1 is MGHRA and CDR2 is YSYEKL. Between the trimmed V and J ends, which lost 4 bases and 4 bases, there was a span of 13 bases. This CDR3 contains 14 residues. The CDR3 bases are TGCGCCAGCAGCCCCGAGGCCAGGGTCACTGAAGCTTTCTTT. Translated: CASSPEARVTEAFF.

This clonotype was seen only a few times. The chain has TRBV7-9 and TRBJ2-7; tentative D call: TRBD2 (6 bases). V was clipped by 4 bases and J by 6 bases, with 10 bases between them. Germline V gives CDR1 SEHNR, CDR2 FQNEAQ (reference sequence). This CDR3 has 12 amino acids. The CDR3 is CASSWGGAEQYV. DNA of the CDR3: TGTGCCAGCAGCTGGGGAGGCGCCGAGCAGTACGTC.

The CDR3 sequence: CASSRPSGSTGELFF. The CDR3 DNA is TGCGCCAGCAGCCGCCCTAGCGGTAGCACCGGGGAGCTGTTTTTT. The chain joins TRBV4-1 to TRBJ2-2, with TRBD2 identical over 7 bases. Germline trimming cut 4 bases from V and 4 bases from J; bases unmatched to any gene: 6. The CDR3 runs to 15 residues. Germline loops: CDR1 MGHRA, CDR2 YSYEKL.

The table lists this clonotype with many counts. The V call is TRBV4-1, the J call TRBJ1-5, with D unresolved. V was trimmed by 3 bases and J by 6 bases, leaving 9 bases between them. Germline V gene data show CDR1 as MGHRA and CDR2 as YSYEKL. This CDR3 contains 13 residues. CDR3 DNA: TGCGCCAGCAGCCAGGGGAGAGGTCAGCCCCAGCATTTT. Its translation: CASSQGRGQPQHF.

In its sample, this clonotype was seen many times. V usage is TRBV5-1 and J usage is TRBJ1-2; perhaps TRBD1 as D (6 bases). Germline V gene data show CDR1 as SGHRS and CDR2 as YFSETQ. Trimming took 3 bases from V and 6 from J, leaving 18 bases between them. The CDR3 runs 15 residues. CDR3 sequence (DNA): TGCGCCAGCAGCTCAGACAGGATGGAAATAAATGGCTACACCTTC. Translated, it gives CASSSDRMEINGYTF. The full variable domain, its missing parts supplied by reference TRBV5-1 and TRBJ1-2, is KAGVTQTPRYLIKTRGQQVTLSCSPISGHRSVSWYQQTPGQGLQFLFEYFSETQRNKGNFPGRFSGRQFSNSRSEMNVSTLELGDSALYLCASSSDRMEINGYTFGSGTRLTVV.

This sequence joins TRBV12-3 or TRBV12-4 and TRBJ2-7; D may correspond to TRBD1 or TRBD2 (5 bases each). V lost 3 bases and J 6 bases, leaving 9 bases between the germline ends. The CDR3 runs 12 residues. DNA of the CDR3: TGTGCCAGCAGTTTTGAGGGGTCCGAGCAGTACGTC. Its translation: CASSFEGSEQYV.

The V and J genes are TRBV27 and TRBJ1-5; 7 nucleotides line up with TRBD1. The J segment lost 7 bases and the V segment lost 5 bases, leaving 8 bases of the junction unmatched. This CDR3 is built from 14 residues. Germline V gene sequence: CDR1 MNHEY, CDR2 SMNVEV (reference sequence). CDR3 in DNA: TGTGCCAGCAGTCAACAGGGGACCATCCAGCCCCAGCATTTT. It yields the protein CASSQQGTIQPQHF.

CDR3 DNA sequence: TGTGCCAGCAGCCCTGACGGTTCATATGAAAAACTGTTTTTT. Protein: CASSPDGSYEKLFF. The V call is TRBV5-4, the J call TRBJ1-4; D is unclear. Between the trimmed V and J ends, which lost 4 bases and 6 bases, there was a span of 13 bases. CDR1 and CDR2 from the germline V gene are SGHNT and YYREEE (reference sequence). CDR3 length equals 14 residues.

The sample holds a few counts of this clonotype. V usage is TRBV6-2 or TRBV6-3 and J usage is TRBJ2-1, with a weak D call TRBD1 (6 bases). This CDR3 is 18 amino acids long. V dropped 6 bases and J dropped 3 bases, with 24 bases sitting between them. Germline CDR1 MNHEY, CDR2 SVGEGT. The CDR3: CASSHLTVTGDSYNEQFF. In nucleotides, the CDR3 is TGTGCCAGCAGCCACCTCACCGTGACAGGCGATAGCTACAATGAGCAGTTCTTC.

The chain recombines TRBV20-1 with TRBJ1-2; D might be TRBD1 (5 bases). This CDR3 spans 16 amino acids. Trimming took off 1 base at V and 8 bases at J, with 23 bases between the two ends. The germline V gene has CDR1 DFQATT and CDR2 SNEGSKA (reference sequence). CDR3 DNA: TGCAGTGCTAGAGCGGCCCCCAGAGGGACTCGGACGGGCTACACCTTC. This translates into CSARAAPRGTRTGYTF.

This clonotype was observed a few times. This chain links TRBV7-9 with TRBJ1-2, with unresolved D. V was cut by 5 bases and J by 8 bases, with 12 bases left in between. The CDR3 contains 12 residues. Germline V CDR1 and CDR2: SEHNR, FQNEAQ (reference sequence). Here the CDR3 DNA reads TGTGCCAGCAGCCTGGACGGAGGCGGCTACACCTTC. Protein product: CASSLDGGGYTF.

The J gene is TRBJ1-2, the V gene TRBV13; D might be TRBD1 (6 bases). The CDR3 sequence is 15 residues long. Germline CDR1 and CDR2: PRHDT and FYEKMQ (reference sequence). V lost 2 bases and J lost 4, with 14 bases in between. This CDR3 is CASSLKQGNFYGYTF. The CDR3 bases are TGTGCCAGCAGCTTAAAGCAGGGGAACTTCTATGGCTACACCTTC.

The chain is built from TRBV19 and TRBJ1-2; 8 bases match TRBD1. The CDR3 has 13 residues. V trimming: 10 bases; J trimming: 4 bases; junction bases outside the gene matches: 8. The V gene's germline CDR1 is LNHDA and CDR2 SQIVND (reference sequence). This CDR3 is CATNRGTIYGYTF. The CDR3 DNA follows: TGTGCCACCAACAGGGGGACGATCTATGGCTACACCTTC.

The chain carries TRBV6-1 and TRBJ2-5; 8 nucleotides match TRBD2. Unmatched junction bases numbered 11, after V lost 6 bases and J lost 5 bases. CDR1 is MNHNS, CDR2 SASEGT, per germline. CDR3 length equals 15 residues. The CDR3 loop is CASRSGTSWSETQYF. CDR3 DNA: TGTGCCAGCAGATCCGGGACTAGTTGGTCGGAGACCCAGTACTTC.

This clonotype was recorded a few times. The chain combines TRBV12-3 or TRBV12-4 with TRBJ2-6; 8 bases agree with TRBD1. The CDR3 loop spans 18 amino acids. V lost 6 bases and J lost 3; bases outside the gene matches: 13. The CDR3 nucleotides read TGTGCCAGCAGCCCTGACAGGGGAGCAGTTTATGGGGCCAACGTCCTGACTTTC. It yields the protein CASSPDRGAVYGANVLTF.

This clonotype was observed at least ten times. J is TRBJ1-6 and V is TRBV7-6, with D uncertain. The germline V and J ends were trimmed by 3 bases and 10 bases, with 10 bases remaining between them. Germline CDR1 reads SGHVS; CDR2 reads FNYEAQ. The CDR3 consists of 13 residues. The CDR3 sequence: CASSFNPGSPLHF. For the CDR3, the DNA is TGTGCCAGCAGCTTTAATCCAGGATCACCCCTCCACTTT.

CDR3 loop: CASSTTGALNTEAFF. CDR3 coding DNA: TGTGCCAGCAGCACTACAGGGGCCTTGAACACTGAAGCTTTCTTT. This rearrangement joins TRBV5-6 to TRBJ1-1; TRBD1 agrees at 7 bases. The CDR3 length is 15 residues. The V gene's germline CDR1 is SGHDT and CDR2 YYEEEE. J lost 0 bases, V lost 4 bases, and 6 bases had no gene match.

This clonotype showed up many times. V and J are TRBV12-3 or TRBV12-4 and TRBJ1-5; D possibly corresponds to TRBD1 (6 bases). The CDR3 runs to 13 residues. Trimming took off 10 bases at V and 5 bases at J, with 15 bases between the two ends. The CDR3 coding sequence is TGTGCCACCCAAAAGGGGGGGGATCAGCCCCAGCATTTT. This encodes CATQKGGDQPQHF.

In its sample, this clonotype was seen a few times. V gene TRBV2 combines with J gene TRBJ2-5; TRBD1 aligns across 7 bases. Germline V gives CDR1 SNHLY, CDR2 FYNNEI. Trimming removed 5 bases from V and 3 bases from J; junction bases left unmatched: 6. This CDR3 contains 14 residues. The CDR3 DNA reads as TGTGCCAGCAGTAACCCTCAGGGGGAAGAGACCCAGTACTTC. Encoded protein: CASSNPQGEETQYF.

The chain links TRBV20-1 to TRBJ2-7; 7 bases align to TRBD1. Germline CDR1 reads DFQATT; CDR2 reads SNEGSKA (reference sequence). The J segment lost 3 bases and the V segment lost 0 bases, leaving 8 bases of the junction unmatched. The CDR3 has 15 residues. The DNA of the CDR3 is TGCAGTGCTAGAGATAGGACAGGCCCAAGCTACGAGCAGTACTTC. Its translation is CSARDRTGPSYEQYF.